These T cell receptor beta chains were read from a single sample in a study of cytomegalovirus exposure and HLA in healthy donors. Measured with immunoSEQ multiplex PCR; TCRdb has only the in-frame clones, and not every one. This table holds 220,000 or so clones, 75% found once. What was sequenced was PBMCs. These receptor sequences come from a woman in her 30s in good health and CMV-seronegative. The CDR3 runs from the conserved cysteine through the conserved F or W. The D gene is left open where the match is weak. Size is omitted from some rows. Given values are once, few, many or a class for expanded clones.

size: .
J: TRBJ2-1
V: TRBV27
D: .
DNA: TGTGCCAGCAGTCCCCTAGAAGGGGGTGAGCAGTTCTTC
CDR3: CASSPLEGGEQFF

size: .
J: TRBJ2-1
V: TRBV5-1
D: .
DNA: TGCGCCAGCAGCCCGGAAGAAGCCAGGGGCTACAATGAGCAGTTCTTC
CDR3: CASSPEEARGYNEQFF

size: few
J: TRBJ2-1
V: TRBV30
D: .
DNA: TGTGCCTGGAGCGTCCCTCTTGCGAGCTCCTACAATGAGCAGTTCTTC
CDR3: CAWSVPLASSYNEQFF

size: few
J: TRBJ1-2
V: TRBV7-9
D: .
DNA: TGTGCCAGCAGCTTAGGTCAGGGCGTGCAAGGCTACACCTTC
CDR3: CASSLGQGVQGYTF

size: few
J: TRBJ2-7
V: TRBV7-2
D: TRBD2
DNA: TGTGCCAGCAGCTACCGGGAGGGAAAGTCCTACGAGCAGTACTTC
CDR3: CASSYREGKSYEQYF

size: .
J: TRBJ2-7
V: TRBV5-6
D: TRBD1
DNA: TGTGCCAGCAGCTTCCGGCGGGGGACAGGGATTTCCAACGAGCAGTACTTC
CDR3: CASSFRRGTGISNEQYF

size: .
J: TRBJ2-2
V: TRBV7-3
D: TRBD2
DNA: TGTGCCAGCTGTACTACGTCGGCGGCTAGCGGGAGAACCGGGGAGCTGTTTTTT
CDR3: CASCTTSAASGRTGELFF

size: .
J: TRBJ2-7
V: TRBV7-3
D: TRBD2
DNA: TGTGCCAGCAGCGCTAGCGGGGGGGTAGGGTACGAGCAGTACTTC
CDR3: CASSASGGVGYEQYF

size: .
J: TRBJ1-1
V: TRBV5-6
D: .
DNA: TGTGCCAGCAGCCTAGGCCCTGAAGCTTTCTTT
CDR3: CASSLGPEAFF

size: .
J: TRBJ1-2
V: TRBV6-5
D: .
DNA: TGTGCCAGCAATAACAGGGTCGGTGGCTACACCTTC
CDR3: CASNNRVGGYTF

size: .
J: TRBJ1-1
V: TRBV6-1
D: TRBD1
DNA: TGTGCCAGCAGAAACGACAGGGGAACTGAAGCTTTCTTT
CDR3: CASRNDRGTEAFF

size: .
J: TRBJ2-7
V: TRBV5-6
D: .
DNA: TGTGCCAGCAGCCATTGGGGGGACTACGAGCAGTACTTC
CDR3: CASSHWGDYEQYF

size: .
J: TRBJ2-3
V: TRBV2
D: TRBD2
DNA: TGTGCCAGCAGTGGGGGGCGGGGGGACACAGATACGCAGTATTTT
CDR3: CASSGGRGDTDTQYF

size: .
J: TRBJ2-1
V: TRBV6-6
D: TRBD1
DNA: TGTGCCAGCACCTCCGGGACAGCGGATTACAATGAGCAGTTCTTC
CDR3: CASTSGTADYNEQFF

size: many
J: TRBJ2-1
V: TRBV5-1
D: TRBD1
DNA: TGCGCCACCCGAACCCAGGACAGGGACAATGAGCAGTTCTTC
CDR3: CATRTQDRDNEQFF

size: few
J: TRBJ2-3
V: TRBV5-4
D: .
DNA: TGTGCCAGCAGCTTGGCCGGGGTCCGCGCAGATACGCAGTATTTT
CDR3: CASSLAGVRADTQYF

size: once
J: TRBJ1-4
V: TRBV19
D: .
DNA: TGTGCCAGTAGTCCATGGGGGACTAAGAGAGCCGAAAAACTGTTTTTT
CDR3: CASSPWGTKRAEKLFF

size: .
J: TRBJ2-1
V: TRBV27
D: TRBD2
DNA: TGTGCCAGTAAGACTAGCGGGTACAATGAGCAGTTCTTC
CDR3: CASKTSGYNEQFF

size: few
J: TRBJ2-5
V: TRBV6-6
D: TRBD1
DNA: TGTGCCAGCAGCCTAAGACAGGGGGCGAAGGAGACCCAGTACTTC
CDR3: CASSLRQGAKETQYF

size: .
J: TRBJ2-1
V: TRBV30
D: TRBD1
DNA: TGTGCCTGGGACCCGGGACAGGGTATAAATGAGCAGTTCTTC
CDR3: CAWDPGQGINEQFF

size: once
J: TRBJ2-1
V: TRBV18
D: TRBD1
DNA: TGTGCCAGCTCACCTCCCGGGACAGGGGTCGGGGGCAATGAGCAGTTCTTC
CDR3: CASSPPGTGVGGNEQFF

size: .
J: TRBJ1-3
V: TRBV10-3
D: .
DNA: TGTGCCATCTTGGGGGGACCCTCTGGAAACACCATATATTTT
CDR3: CAILGGPSGNTIYF

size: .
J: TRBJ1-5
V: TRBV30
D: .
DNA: TGTGCCTGGGAGACAGGATTGGATCAGCCCCAGCATTTT
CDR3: CAWETGLDQPQHF

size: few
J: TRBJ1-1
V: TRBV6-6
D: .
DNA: TGTGCCAGCAGTTACCAAAGGGGCGGAACTGAAGCTTTCTTT
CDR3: CASSYQRGGTEAFF

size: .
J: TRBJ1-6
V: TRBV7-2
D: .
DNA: TGTGCCAGCAGCTTCCTGAGCTCCTATAATTCACCCCTCCACTTT
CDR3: CASSFLSSYNSPLHF

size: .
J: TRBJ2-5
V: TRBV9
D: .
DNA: TGTGCCAGCAGCGTAGATGGGGCCCAAGAGACCCAGTACTTC
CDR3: CASSVDGAQETQYF

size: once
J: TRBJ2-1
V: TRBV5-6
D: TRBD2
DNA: TGTGCCAGCAGCCCACCGGGACTAGCGGGAGGCAATGAGCAGTTCTTC
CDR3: CASSPPGLAGGNEQFF

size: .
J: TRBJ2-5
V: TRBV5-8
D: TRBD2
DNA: TGTGCCAGCAGCTTGGCCTGGGCTAGCGGGGTCGGGGAGACCCAGTACTTC
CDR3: CASSLAWASGVGETQYF

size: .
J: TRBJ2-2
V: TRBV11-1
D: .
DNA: TGTGCCATCAGCTTATCCAGACTAGAGATGCTAGGGGTCGGGGAGCTGTTTTTT
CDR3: CAISLSRLEMLGVGELFF

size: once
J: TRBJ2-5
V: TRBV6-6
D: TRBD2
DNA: TGTGCCAGCAGTCCGCTGGGGCGGGGGGCCCAAGAGACCCAGTACTTC
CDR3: CASSPLGRGAQETQYF

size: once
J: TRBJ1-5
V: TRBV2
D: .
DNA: TGTGCCAGCAGCTCTATGGAGGGTTGGCAGGCCCAGCATTTT
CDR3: CASSSMEGWQAQHF

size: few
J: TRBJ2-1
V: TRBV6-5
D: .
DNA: TGTGCCAGCAGTACTAGTCTCTCCTACAATGAGCAGTTCTTC
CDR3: CASSTSLSYNEQFF

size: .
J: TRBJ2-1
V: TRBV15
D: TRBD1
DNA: TGTGCCACCAGCACTGACAGGGGGTCATACAATGAGCAGTTCTTC
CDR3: CATSTDRGSYNEQFF

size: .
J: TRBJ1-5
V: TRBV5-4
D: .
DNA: TGTGCCAGCAGCTTGGCAGGTGATAGCAATCAGCCCCAGCATTTT
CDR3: CASSLAGDSNQPQHF

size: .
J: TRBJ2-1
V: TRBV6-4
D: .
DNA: TGTGCCAGCAGTGCAAAAGCGCACAATGAGCAGTTCTTC
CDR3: CASSAKAHNEQFF

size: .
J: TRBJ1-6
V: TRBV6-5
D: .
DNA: TGTGCCAGCAGGCTCCGTCTAGGCAATTCACCCCTCCACTTT
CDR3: CASRLRLGNSPLHF

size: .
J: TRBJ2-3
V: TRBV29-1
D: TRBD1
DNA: TGCAGCGTTGGACAGGGGGCGCGGACAGATACGCAGTATTTT
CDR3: CSVGQGARTDTQYF

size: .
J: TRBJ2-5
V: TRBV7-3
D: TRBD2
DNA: TGTGCCAGCAGCTTACCGGGACTAGCGGGGGGTTGGGAGACCCAGTACTTC
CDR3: CASSLPGLAGGWETQYF

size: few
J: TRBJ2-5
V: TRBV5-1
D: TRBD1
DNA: TGCGCCAGCAGCTCGATCAGGACAGGGGGCATAGAGACCCAGTACTTC
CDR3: CASSSIRTGGIETQYF

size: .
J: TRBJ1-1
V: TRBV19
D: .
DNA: TGTGCCAGTAGTCTCGACAGAGATGAAGCTTTCTTT
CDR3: CASSLDRDEAFF

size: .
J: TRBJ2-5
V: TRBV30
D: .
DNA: TGTGCCTGGAGTGTACTTAGGACAGTGAAAGAGACCCAGTACTTC
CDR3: CAWSVLRTVKETQYF

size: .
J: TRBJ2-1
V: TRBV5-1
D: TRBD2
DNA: TGCGCCAGCAGCCGGGGACTAGAAATTGATGAGCAGTTCTTC
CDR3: CASSRGLEIDEQFF

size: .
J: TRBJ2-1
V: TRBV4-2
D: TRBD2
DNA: TGTGCCAGCAGCCAAGATCGAGGGGGGACTAGCGGGTTCAATGAGCAGTTCTTC
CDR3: CASSQDRGGTSGFNEQFF

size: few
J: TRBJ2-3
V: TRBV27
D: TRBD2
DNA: TGTGCCAGCAGTTACGGGACTAGCGGGAGCACAGATACGCAGTATTTT
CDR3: CASSYGTSGSTDTQYF

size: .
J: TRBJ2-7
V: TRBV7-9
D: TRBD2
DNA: TGTGCCAGCAGCTCGCCTGGGAGACTAGCGGCCTTCGGGCAGTACTTC
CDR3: CASSSPGRLAAFGQYF

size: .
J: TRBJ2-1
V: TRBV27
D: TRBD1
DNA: TGTGCCAGCAACCCGGGACAGGGGTCCTACAATGAGCAGTTCTTC
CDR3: CASNPGQGSYNEQFF

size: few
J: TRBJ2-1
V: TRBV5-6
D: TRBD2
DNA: TGTGCCAGCAGCTTGGTGGGACTAAAAGACAATGAGCAGTTCTTC
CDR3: CASSLVGLKDNEQFF

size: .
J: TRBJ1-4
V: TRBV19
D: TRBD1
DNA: TGTGCCAGTAACCCGGACAGGGGGCGAGGAGATGAAAAACTGTTTTTT
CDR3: CASNPDRGRGDEKLFF

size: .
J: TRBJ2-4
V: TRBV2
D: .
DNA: TGTGCCAGCAGTGATCGGGGAGTGGGCAAAAACATTCAGTACTTC
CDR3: CASSDRGVGKNIQYF

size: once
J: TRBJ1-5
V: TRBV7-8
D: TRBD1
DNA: TGTGCCAGCAGCTTAGGGACAGGACCTCCGAGCAATCAGCCCCAGCATTTT
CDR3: CASSLGTGPPSNQPQHF

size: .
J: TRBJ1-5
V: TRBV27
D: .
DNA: TGTGCCAGCACCGCCACAGGGAACAATCAGCCCCAGCATTTT
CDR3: CASTATGNNQPQHF

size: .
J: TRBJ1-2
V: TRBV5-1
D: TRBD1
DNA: TGCGCCAGCAGACCACAGGGGAACTATGGCTACACCTTC
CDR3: CASRPQGNYGYTF

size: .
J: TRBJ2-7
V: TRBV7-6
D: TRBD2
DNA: TGTGCCAGCAGCTTAGACGGACTAGCCGAGCAGTACTTC
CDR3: CASSLDGLAEQYF

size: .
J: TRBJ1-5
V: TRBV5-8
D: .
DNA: TGTGCCAGCAGCTTGGTACTTAGCAATCAGCCCCAGCATTTT
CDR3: CASSLVLSNQPQHF

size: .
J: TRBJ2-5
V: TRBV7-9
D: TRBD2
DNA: TGTGCCAGCAGCTATGCCCTAGCGGGGACCTGGAAAGAGACCCAGTACTTC
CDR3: CASSYALAGTWKETQYF

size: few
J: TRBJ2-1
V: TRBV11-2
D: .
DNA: TGTGCCAGCAGCTCTCATAGCACTGAGCAGTTCTTC
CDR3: CASSSHSTEQFF

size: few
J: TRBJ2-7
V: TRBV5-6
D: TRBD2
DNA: TGTGCCAGCAGCCGACCCAGACTAGCGGGCTACGAGCAGTACTTC
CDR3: CASSRPRLAGYEQYF

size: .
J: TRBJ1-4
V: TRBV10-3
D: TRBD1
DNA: TGTGCCAGCAGTAGGGACAGGGGGCGGAAACTGTTTTTT
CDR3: CASSRDRGRKLFF

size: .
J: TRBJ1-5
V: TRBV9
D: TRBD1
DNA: TGTGCCAGCAGCGTAGATGGACAGGGGGGTCAGCCCCAGCATTTT
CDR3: CASSVDGQGGQPQHF

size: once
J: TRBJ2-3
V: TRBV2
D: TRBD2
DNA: TGTGCCAGCAGTGACCGGGGACTAAGCACAGATACGCAGTATTTT
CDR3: CASSDRGLSTDTQYF